The sequence of this T cell receptor beta chain was determined in a study of cytomegalovirus exposure and HLA in healthy donors. Study-level findings and limits: High sensitivity and specificity were reportedly achieved when the classifier diagnosed cytomegalovirus status. There were 150 to 200 TCR beta chains listed as cytomegalovirus-associated.

Note on this clone: Its target is not known.

Germline CDR1 is SGHTA and CDR2 is FQGTGA. The CDR3 sequence is 14 residues long. Trimming cost V 4 bases and J 2 bases, with 8 bases left between them. The protocol was immunoSEQ multiplex PCR, while the TCRdb copy is restricted to in-frame clones and leaves out a portion. The table includes about 250,000 clones, over 75% detected once. The TCR originated in a man aged 18 to 30 in good health and CMV-seropositive. Source material: PBMCs. J is TRBJ2-2 and V is TRBV7-3; D uncertain. The CDR3 coding sequence is TGTGCCAGCAGCTCGGACCCAAACACCGGGGAGCTGTTTTTT. As protein: CASSSDPNTGELFF.